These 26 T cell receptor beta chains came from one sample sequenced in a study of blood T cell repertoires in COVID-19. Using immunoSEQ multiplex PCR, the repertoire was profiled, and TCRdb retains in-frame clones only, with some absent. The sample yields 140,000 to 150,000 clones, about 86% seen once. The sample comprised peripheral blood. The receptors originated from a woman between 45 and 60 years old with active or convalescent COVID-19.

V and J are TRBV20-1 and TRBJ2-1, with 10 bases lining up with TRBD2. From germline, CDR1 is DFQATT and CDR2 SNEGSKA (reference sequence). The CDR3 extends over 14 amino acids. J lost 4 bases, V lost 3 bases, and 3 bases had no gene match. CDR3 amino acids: CSASSGRTYNEQFF. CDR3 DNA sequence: TGCAGTGCTAGTAGCGGGAGGACTTACAATGAGCAGTTCTTC.

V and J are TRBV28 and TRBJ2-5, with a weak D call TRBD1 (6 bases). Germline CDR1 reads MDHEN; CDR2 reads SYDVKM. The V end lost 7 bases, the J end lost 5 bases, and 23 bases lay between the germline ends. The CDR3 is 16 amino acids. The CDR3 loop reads CASNPRRTAVGETQYF. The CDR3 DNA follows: TGTGCCAGCAACCCGCGCCGGACAGCGGTAGGGGAGACCCAGTACTTC. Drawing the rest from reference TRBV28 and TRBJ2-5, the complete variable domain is DVKVTQSSRYLVKRTGEKVFLECVQDMDHENMFWYRQDPGLGLRLIYFSYDVKMKEKGDIPEGYSVSREKKERFSLILESASTNQTSMYLCASNPRRTAVGETQYFGPGTRLLVL.

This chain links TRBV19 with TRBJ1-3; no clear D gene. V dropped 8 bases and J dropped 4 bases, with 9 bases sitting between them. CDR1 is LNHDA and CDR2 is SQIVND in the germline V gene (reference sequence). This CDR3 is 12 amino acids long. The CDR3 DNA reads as TGTGCCAGTGAAGCGGGAGGAAACACCATATATTTT. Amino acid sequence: CASEAGGNTIYF.

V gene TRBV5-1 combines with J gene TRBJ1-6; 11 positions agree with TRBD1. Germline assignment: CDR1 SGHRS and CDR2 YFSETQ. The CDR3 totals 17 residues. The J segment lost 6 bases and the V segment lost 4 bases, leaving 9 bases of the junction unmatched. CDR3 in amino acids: CASSLRTGGDPNSPLHF. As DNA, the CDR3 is TGCGCCAGCAGCCTAAGGACAGGGGGCGATCCTAATTCACCCCTCCACTTT.

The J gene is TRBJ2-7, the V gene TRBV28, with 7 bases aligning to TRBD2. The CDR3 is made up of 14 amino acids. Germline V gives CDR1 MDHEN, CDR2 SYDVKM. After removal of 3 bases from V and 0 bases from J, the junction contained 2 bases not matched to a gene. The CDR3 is CASSFSGASYEQYF. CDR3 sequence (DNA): TGTGCCAGCAGTTTCAGCGGGGCCTCCTACGAGCAGTACTTC.

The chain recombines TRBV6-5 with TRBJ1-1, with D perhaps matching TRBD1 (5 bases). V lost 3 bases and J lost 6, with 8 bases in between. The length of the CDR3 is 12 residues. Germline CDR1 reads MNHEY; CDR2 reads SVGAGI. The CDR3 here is CASSYKGSEAFF. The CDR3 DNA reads TGTGCCAGCAGTTATAAGGGGTCTGAAGCTTTCTTT.

The CDR3 DNA reads as TGTGCCAGCAGCCAAGAAGCGGGGGGCTTAAATGAGCAGTTCTTC. Its protein product is CASSQEAGGLNEQFF. V gene TRBV3-1 (or the pseudogene TRBV3-2) combines with J gene TRBJ2-1; 9 nucleotides line up with TRBD2. The CDR3 length is 15 residues. Germline loops: CDR1 LGHDT, CDR2 YNNKEL (reference sequence). The V segment lost 0 bases and the J segment 7 bases; nucleotides outside the gene matches: 4.

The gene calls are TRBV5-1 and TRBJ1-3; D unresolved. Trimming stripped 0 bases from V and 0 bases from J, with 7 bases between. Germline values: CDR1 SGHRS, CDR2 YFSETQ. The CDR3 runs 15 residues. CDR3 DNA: TGCGCCAGCAGCTTGGACTCCGGCTCTGGAAACACCATATATTTT. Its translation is CASSLDSGSGNTIYF.

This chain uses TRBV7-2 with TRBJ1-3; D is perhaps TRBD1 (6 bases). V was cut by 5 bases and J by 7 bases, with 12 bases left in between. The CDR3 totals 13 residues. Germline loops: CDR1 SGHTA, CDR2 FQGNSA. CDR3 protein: CASSKTGPNTIYF. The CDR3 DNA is TGTGCCAGCAGCAAGACAGGTCCGAACACCATATATTTT.

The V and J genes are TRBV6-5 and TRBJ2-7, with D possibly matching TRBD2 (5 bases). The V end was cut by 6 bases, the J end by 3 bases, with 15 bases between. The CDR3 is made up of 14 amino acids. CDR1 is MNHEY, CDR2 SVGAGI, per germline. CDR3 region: CASRGWELGYEQYF. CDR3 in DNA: TGTGCCAGCAGAGGATGGGAGTTAGGCTACGAGCAGTACTTC.

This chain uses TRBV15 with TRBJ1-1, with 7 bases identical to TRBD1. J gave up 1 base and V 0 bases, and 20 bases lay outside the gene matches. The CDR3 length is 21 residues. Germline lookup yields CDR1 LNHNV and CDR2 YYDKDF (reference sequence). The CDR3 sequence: CATSRDLGKSRTGTPNTEAFF. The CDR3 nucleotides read TGTGCCACCAGCAGAGATCTAGGTAAATCTCGGACAGGCACCCCGAACACTGAAGCTTTCTTT. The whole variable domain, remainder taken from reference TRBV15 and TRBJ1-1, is DAMVIQNPRYQVTQFGKPVTLSCSQTLNHNVMYWYQQKSSQAPKLLFHYYDKDFNNEADTPDNFQSRRPNTSFCFLDIRSPGLGDTAMYLCATSRDLGKSRTGTPNTEAFFGQGTRLTVV.

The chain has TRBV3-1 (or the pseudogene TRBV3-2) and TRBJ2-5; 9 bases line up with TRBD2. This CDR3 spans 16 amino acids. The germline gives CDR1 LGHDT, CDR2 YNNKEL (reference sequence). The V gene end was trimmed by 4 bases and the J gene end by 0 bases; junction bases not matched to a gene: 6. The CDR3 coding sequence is TGTGCCAGCAGCCCCGGGACTAGCAAGAACCAAGAGACCCAGTACTTC. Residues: CASSPGTSKNQETQYF.

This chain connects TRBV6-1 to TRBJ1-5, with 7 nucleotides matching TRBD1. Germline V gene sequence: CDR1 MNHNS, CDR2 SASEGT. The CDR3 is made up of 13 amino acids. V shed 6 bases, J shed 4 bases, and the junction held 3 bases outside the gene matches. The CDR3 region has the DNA TGTGCCAGCAGAGACAGGGATAATCAGCCCCAGCATTTT. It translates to CASRDRDNQPQHF.

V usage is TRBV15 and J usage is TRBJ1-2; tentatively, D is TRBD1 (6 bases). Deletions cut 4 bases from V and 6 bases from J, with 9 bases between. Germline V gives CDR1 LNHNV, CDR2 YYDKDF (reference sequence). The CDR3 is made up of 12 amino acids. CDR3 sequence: CATSNRDNGYTF. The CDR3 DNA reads TGTGCCACCAGCAACCGGGACAATGGCTACACCTTC.

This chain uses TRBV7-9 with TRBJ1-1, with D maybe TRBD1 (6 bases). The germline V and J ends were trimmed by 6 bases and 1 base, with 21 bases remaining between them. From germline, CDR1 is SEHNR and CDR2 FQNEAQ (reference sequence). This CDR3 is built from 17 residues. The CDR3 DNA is TGTGCCAGCAGTCCAATCCCCGGGCAGGGGAAGAACACTGAAGCTTTCTTT. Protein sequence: CASSPIPGQGKNTEAFF.

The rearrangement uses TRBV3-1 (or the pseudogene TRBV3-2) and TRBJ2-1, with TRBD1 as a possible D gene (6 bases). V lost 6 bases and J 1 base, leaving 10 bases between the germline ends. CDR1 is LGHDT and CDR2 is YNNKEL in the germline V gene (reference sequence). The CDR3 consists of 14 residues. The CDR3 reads CASRLQGSYNEQFF. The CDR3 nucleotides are TGTGCCAGCAGGTTACAGGGTTCCTACAATGAGCAGTTCTTC.

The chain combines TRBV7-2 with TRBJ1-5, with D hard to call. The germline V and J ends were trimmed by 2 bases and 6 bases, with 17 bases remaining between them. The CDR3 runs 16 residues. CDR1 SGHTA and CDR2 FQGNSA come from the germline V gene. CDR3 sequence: CASSLILVRGSQPQHF. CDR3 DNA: TGTGCCAGCAGCTTAATATTGGTACGAGGGAGTCAGCCCCAGCATTTT.

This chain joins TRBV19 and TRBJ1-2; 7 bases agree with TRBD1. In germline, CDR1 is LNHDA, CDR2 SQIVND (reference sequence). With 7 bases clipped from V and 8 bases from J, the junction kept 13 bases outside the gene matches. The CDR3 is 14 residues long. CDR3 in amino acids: CASTTNGGGGGYTF. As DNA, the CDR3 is TGTGCCAGTACCACTAACGGAGGGGGCGGCGGCTACACCTTC.

Here the CDR3 DNA reads TGTGCCAGCAGCTTAGGAGCGGGAGTGCCCTACGAGCAGTACTTC. Protein: CASSLGAGVPYEQYF. The V call is TRBV7-2, the J call TRBJ2-7; TRBD2 matches 8 bases. Germline CDR1 SGHTA, CDR2 FQGNSA. The CDR3 runs 15 residues. The trim removed 1 base at V and 2 bases at J, leaving 4 bases unmatched.

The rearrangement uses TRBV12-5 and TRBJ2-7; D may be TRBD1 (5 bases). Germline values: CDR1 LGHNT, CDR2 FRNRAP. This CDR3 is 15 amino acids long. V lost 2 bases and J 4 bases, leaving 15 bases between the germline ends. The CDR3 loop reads CASGLRQTSFYEQYF. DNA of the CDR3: TGTGCTAGTGGTTTGAGACAGACCAGCTTTTACGAGCAGTACTTC.

The CDR3 loop is CASSKPNTGELFF. The DNA for the CDR3 is TGTGCCAGCTCTAAACCGAACACCGGGGAGCTGTTTTTT. The gene calls are TRBV2 and TRBJ2-2; D remains ambiguous. CDR1 is SNHLY and CDR2 is FYNNEI in the germline V gene. V was pared by 8 bases and J by 0 bases, with 7 bases between. CDR3 length equals 13 residues.

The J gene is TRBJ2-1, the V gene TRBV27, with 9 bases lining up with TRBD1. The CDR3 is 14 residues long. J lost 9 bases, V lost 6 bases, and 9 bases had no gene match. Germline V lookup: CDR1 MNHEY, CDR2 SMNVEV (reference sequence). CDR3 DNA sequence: TGTGCCAGCAGGCGAACCGGGACAGGGAGTGAGCAGTTCTTC. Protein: CASRRTGTGSEQFF.

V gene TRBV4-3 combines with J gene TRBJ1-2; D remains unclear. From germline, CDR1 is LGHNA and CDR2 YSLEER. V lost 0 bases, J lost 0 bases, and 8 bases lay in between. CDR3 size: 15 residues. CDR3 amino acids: CASSQDMASNYGYTF. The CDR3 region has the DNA TGCGCCAGCAGCCAAGATATGGCTTCTAACTATGGCTACACCTTC.

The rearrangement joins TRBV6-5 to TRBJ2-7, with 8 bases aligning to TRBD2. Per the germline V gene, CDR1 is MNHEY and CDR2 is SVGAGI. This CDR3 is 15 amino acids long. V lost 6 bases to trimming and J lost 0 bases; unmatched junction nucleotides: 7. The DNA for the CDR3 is TGTGCCAGCAGCGCCACGCGGGAGGACTCCTACGAGCAGTACTTC. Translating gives CASSATREDSYEQYF.

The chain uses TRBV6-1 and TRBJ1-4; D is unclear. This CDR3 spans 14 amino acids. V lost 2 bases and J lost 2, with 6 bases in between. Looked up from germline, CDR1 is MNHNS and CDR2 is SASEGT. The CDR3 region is CASSEWETNEKLFF. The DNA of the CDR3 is TGTGCCAGCAGTGAATGGGAGACTAATGAAAAACTGTTTTTT.

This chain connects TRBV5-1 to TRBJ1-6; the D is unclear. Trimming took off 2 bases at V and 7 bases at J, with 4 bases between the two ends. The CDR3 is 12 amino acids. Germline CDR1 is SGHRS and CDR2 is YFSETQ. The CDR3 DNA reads TGCGCCAGCAGCTTCCAAAATTCACCCCTCCACTTT. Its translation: CASSFQNSPLHF.